The 8 T cell receptor beta chains below all came from one sample that was sequenced in a study of blood T cells in healthy people across ages (dated by TCRdb to between 2014 and 2016). The library was built by means of 5' RACE. Sequenced on an Illumina HiSeq 2500. A second about 7 to 12 cycle PCR used a sample-barcoded 5' primer and a J-beta primer mix. TCRdb reworked the public reads: Q25 trimming with fastp, MiXCR clone assembly, productive beta chains retained. Merged by CDR3 protein, the rows form single entries marked with the most common genes and DNA. For this sample there are fewer than 750,000 distinct CDR3 sequences; less than 60% appear just once. Around 24% of the sample goes to the ten largest clones. Sequenced input: blood. The receptors derive from a man aged 80 or over in good health.

The table lists this clonotype with a few counts. V is TRBV7-2 and J is TRBJ2-6, with D perhaps given as TRBD1 or TRBD2 (6 bases each). The CDR3 has 17 amino acids. Germline CDR1 reads SGHTA; CDR2 reads FQGNSA. V lost 2 bases to trimming and J lost 3 bases, with 14 bases between them. CDR3 sequence: CASSLFGGGSGANVLTF. In DNA form, the CDR3 reads TGTGCCAGCAGCTTATTCGGAGGGGGTAGTGGGGCCAACGTCCTGACTTTC.

This clonotype was counted ten times or more. The rearrangement uses TRBV6-6 and TRBJ1-6; 11 positions agree with TRBD1. The CDR3 runs to 15 residues. Germline V gene lookup returns CDR1 MNHNY and CDR2 SVGAGI (reference sequence). V lost 7 bases, J lost 7 bases, and 6 bases stayed unmatched. In DNA, the CDR3 is TGTGCCAGCAATACCGGACAGGGGGCCAATTCACCCCTCCACTTT. Translation: CASNTGQGANSPLHF.

This rearrangement joins TRBV4-3 to TRBJ1-1, with D maybe TRBD1 (6 bases). Trimming took 5 bases from V and 4 from J, leaving 11 bases between them. The CDR3 covers 13 residues. Germline V lookup: CDR1 LGHNA, CDR2 YSLEER. CDR3 coding DNA: TGCGCCAGCAGCTATCAAGGGGGCACTGAAGCTTTCTTT. Translated, it gives CASSYQGGTEAFF.

V is TRBV6-1 and J is TRBJ1-2; no firm D call. The germline V and J ends were trimmed by 1 base and 8 bases, with 11 bases remaining between them. In germline, CDR1 is MNHNS, CDR2 SASEGT. This CDR3 contains 13 residues. The CDR3 sequence is CASSEGQRKGYTF. The CDR3 DNA reads TGTGCCAGCAGTGAAGGCCAGCGTAAAGGCTACACCTTC.

V is TRBV20-1 and J is TRBJ2-7; D ambiguous. Germline V lookup: CDR1 DFQATT, CDR2 SNEGSKA (reference sequence). The V end lost 7 bases, the J end lost 4 bases, and 17 bases lay between the germline ends. The CDR3 length is 13 residues. Written as DNA, the CDR3 is TGCAGTGTCCCGACGGGCATCCGTTACGAGCAGTACTTC. Its translation: CSVPTGIRYEQYF.

V gene TRBV20-1 combines with J gene TRBJ1-4; no definite D call. Germline lookup yields CDR1 DFQATT and CDR2 SNEGSKA (reference sequence). The CDR3 is 11 amino acids. V was pared by 3 bases and J by 8 bases, with 7 bases between. Written as DNA, the CDR3 is TGCAGTGCTAGTGAGGGCGAAAAACTGTTTTTT. Its protein is CSASEGEKLFF.

This clonotype was counted a few times. V and J are TRBV4-3 and TRBJ2-1, with 11 nucleotides matching TRBD2. The CDR3 covers 15 residues. V was clipped by 5 bases and J by 4 bases; unmatched bases: 4. The germline CDR1 and CDR2 sequences are LGHNA and YSLEER. The CDR3 nucleotides read TGCGCCAGCAGCTTTAGCGGGGGGGCTTACAATGAGCAGTTCTTC. Its protein product is CASSFSGGAYNEQFF.

The CDR3 bases are TGTGCCAGCAGCTTAGGGGTCGGGGGGCACTACAATGAGCAGTTCTTC. Translated: CASSLGVGGHYNEQFF. The chain employs TRBV7-8 and TRBJ2-1; a possible D gene is TRBD2 (7 bases). From germline, CDR1 is SGHVS and CDR2 FQNEAQ. This CDR3 comprises 16 residues. Trimming took off 1 base at V and 3 bases at J, with 13 bases between the two ends.